The 10 T cell receptor beta chains below were found in one sample sequenced in a study of CD8+CD57+ T cells in acquired aplastic anemia. Template material for TCR beta VDJ and CDR3 profiling consisted of genomic DNA. TCRdb independently ran MiXCR on the reads; one entry per CDR3 protein. The sample carries hundreds of thousands of distinct CDR3 sequences, around 82% recorded once. Patients selected for sequencing had displayed CD8+CD57+ cell expansion by flow cytometry. What was sequenced was sorted CD4+, CD8+, or CD8+CD57+ T cells (not recorded which) from PBMCs. The receptors derive from a human donor with aplastic anemia.

The V gene is TRBV7-2, the J gene TRBJ1-1; maybe TRBD1 (6 bases). Trimming removed 1 base from V and 12 bases from J, with 21 bases in between. Germline CDR1 is SGHTA and CDR2 is FQGNSA. The CDR3 covers 15 residues. In nucleotides, the CDR3 is TGTGCCAGCAGCTTAGAGCGGACAGCCGACACTGAGTCTTTCTTT. It yields the protein CASSLERTADTESFF.

In this sample, this clonotype turned up once. This sequence joins TRBV19 and TRBJ2-2; D is possibly TRBD1 (7 bases). V lost 11 bases, J lost 8 bases, and 21 bases lay in between. The CDR3 is 14 residues long. Germline V gene data show CDR1 as LNHDA and CDR2 as SQIVND (reference sequence). The CDR3 sequence: CASSGAGGAGELFF. CDR3 DNA: TGTGCCTCCTCGGGGGCAGGGGGAGCTGGGGAGCTGTTTTTT.

In the case of this clonotype: The CDR3 carries no conserved terminal phenylalanine or tryptophan, so it likely arises from a read error. The DNA is omitted, as the CDR3 cannot be located on it reliably, and the CDR3 follows TCRdb's listing. The V gene is TRBV9, the J gene TRBJ2-3; the table's D call, TRBD2, has no DNA check behind it. The CDR3 is made up of 13 amino acids, end residues included. Germline V gene data show CDR1 as SGDLS and CDR2 as YYNGEE. This chain's CDR3 is CASSWIAVDTYNV.

The CDR3 nucleotides are TGTGCCAGCACCACGCATTCGGGCAATCAGCCCCAGCATTTT. Protein product: CASTTHSGNQPQHF. This sequence joins TRBV2 and TRBJ1-5; D remains unclear. Deletions cut 7 bases from V and 2 bases from J, with 12 bases between. This CDR3 has 14 amino acids. The germline gives CDR1 SNHLY, CDR2 FYNNEI.

In DNA, the CDR3 is TGTGCCAGCAGCTTACCCCACGACGCAAAAGCCCCCCACTACGAGCAGTACGTC. As protein: CASSLPHDAKAPHYEQYV. J is TRBJ2-7 and V is TRBV7-6; unclear D gene. CDR1 is SGHVS, CDR2 FNYEAQ, per germline. V was cut by 2 bases and J by 3 bases, with 23 bases left in between. The CDR3 has 18 amino acids.

As regards this clonotype: The junction does not match germline at one end; this may be a read error. The J gene is TRBJ1-5, the V gene TRBV7-9; unclear D gene. CDR3 length: 13 residues. CDR1 and CDR2 (germline): SEHNR, FQNEAQ (reference sequence). CDR3 sequence (DNA): TGTGCCAGCAGCTATGCACGCGGGGAGCTCCTTTATTTT. Translated: CASSYARGELLYF.

Many counts were recorded for this clonotype. V and J are TRBV6-2 or TRBV6-3 and TRBJ2-2; the match to TRBD1 covers 8 bases. Germline CDR1 and CDR2: MNHEY and SVGEGT. J lost 3 bases, V lost 7 bases, and 4 bases had no gene match. This CDR3 has 14 amino acids. The CDR3 coding sequence is TGTGCCAGCAAGGAACAGGGGGACACCGGGGAGCTGTTTTTT. It codes for CASKEQGDTGELFF.

J is TRBJ2-1 and V is TRBV7-8; tentative D call: TRBD2 (6 bases). The CDR3 consists of 16 residues. Germline V gene data show CDR1 as SGHVS and CDR2 as FQNEAQ. V lost 1 base and J 13 bases, leaving 23 bases between the germline ends. The CDR3 reads CASSLGGGHGQEYQFF. DNA of the CDR3: TGTGCCAGCAGCTTAGGGGGAGGACACGGTCAGGAGTATCAGTTCTTC.

V and J are TRBV7-2 and TRBJ1-1, with D possibly TRBD1 on 5 matching bases. The CDR3 consists of 15 residues. V was clipped by 3 bases and J by 11 bases, with 22 bases between them. Germline CDR1 SGHTA, CDR2 FQGNSA. The CDR3 DNA follows: TGTGCCAGCAGCTTTCAAAGAACCGGGGGGACCGATGCTTTCTTT. Protein product: CASSFQRTGGTDAFF.

Turning to this clonotype: An end of the junction does not agree with germline; a read error may underlie this. The chain combines TRBV24-1 with TRBJ2-7; D gene ambiguous. In germline, CDR1 is KGHDR, CDR2 SFDVKD. The CDR3 covers 14 residues. The CDR3 reads CATSGPGGSYDEHF. The CDR3 DNA sequence: TGTGCCACCAGTGGCCCGGGTGGTTCCTACGATGAGCACTTC.